The text below deals with one T cell receptor beta chain. What it recognizes is unknown. This sample is drawn from a study of somatic mutations in cytotoxic T cells in rheumatoid arthritis. Whole-study context: Flow cytometric sorting isolated some V beta antibody-stained T-cell populations at nearly 100% purity, and among them were V beta1+ cells that underwent TCRB sequencing. Study-level findings and limits: Significant differences in CD8+ T-cell clonality were not found between rheumatoid arthritis patients and healthy controls (age-matched). Age was associated with higher CD8+ clonality in rheumatoid arthritis patients, not in healthy controls.

This table comes from immunoSEQ multiplex PCR, and its TCRdb copy is limited to in-frame clones, with some not included. The profile shows over 15,000 clones, about 86% of them singletons. CDR3 length equals 15 residues. V was pared by 5 bases and J by 2 bases, with 15 bases between. Per the germline V gene, CDR1 is LNHDA and CDR2 is SQIVND (reference sequence). Healthy controls were blood donors with median age 56 years (range roughly 21-75) and 50% to 60% female. The rearrangement joins TRBV19 to TRBJ1-1; D ambiguous. The clonotype originates from a man aged 40-49 years in good health. Sequenced sample: CD8+ T cells sorted from blood. Here the CDR3 reads CASSAAGRVNTEAFF. The CDR3 nucleotides read TGTGCCAGTAGTGCGGCCGGACGGGTTAACACTGAAGCTTTCTTT.